The T cell receptor beta chain described here comes from a study of cytomegalovirus exposure and HLA in healthy donors. Note on this clone: Its antigen is unidentified.

Overall study findings and caveats: Indistinguishable V segments such as TRBV6-2 and TRBV6-3 were excluded. Most CMV-associated TCR beta chains appeared HLA-restricted in a later analysis. Later examination showed HLA-associated TCR beta chains had greater clonal expansion than equally common others. Upon later analysis, TCR association rates were observed to vary by HLA locus, being highest for DRB1 and lowest for HLA-C.

Germline V gene sequence: CDR1 MDHEN, CDR2 SYDVKM. The CDR3 is 15 amino acids. J was trimmed by 6 bases and V by 5 bases; bases with no gene match: 7. Researchers ran the PCR with 60 Vbeta and 13 Jbeta primers. Assay used: immunoSEQ multiplex PCR; TCRdb lists only in-frame clones, some missing. Counted here are 130,000 or so clones, about three quarters occurring once; the ten biggest clones make up roughly 6.3%. This chain joins TRBV28 and TRBJ2-1, with 10 positions matching TRBD2. The sequence came from a woman aged 40 to 50 in good health and CMV-seronegative. The sequencing input was PBMCs. The CDR3 here is CASSTLAGDVNEQFF. The CDR3 DNA is TGTGCCAGCAGTACTCTAGCGGGAGACGTCAATGAGCAGTTCTTC.